These T cell receptor beta chains were read from a single sample in a study of a mutant IDH1 vaccine in newly diagnosed glioma. The antigens for these receptors are not known. The table came from immunoSEQ multiplex PCR; TCRdb's copy has only in-frame clones and leaves some out. The sample has about 90,000 clones, roughly 91% seen once. The sequences come from PBMCs, collected from a glioma patient whose treatment included an IDH1 peptide vaccine. Receptor source: a woman between 45 and 65 years old with glioma. CDR3s include the opening cysteine and the closing phenylalanine or tryptophan. A D gene is named only where the DNA matches it firmly. Size values are once, few and many counts, or a class for expanded clones, and some rows have none.

d_call	cdr3_length	clone_size	j_call	v_call	cdr3_aa	cdr3_nt
.	13	.	TRBJ2-3	TRBV4-1	CASSRDRTDTQYF	TGCGCCAGCAGCCGTGATCGAACAGATACGCAGTATTTT
TRBD2	19	once	TRBJ2-5	TRBV5-1	CASSFSRLASRLEGETQYF	TGCGCCAGCAGCTTCTCACGACTAGCGTCCCGCCTCGAGGGAGAGACCCAGTACTTC
TRBD2	14	.	TRBJ2-7	TRBV4-2	CASSTRAGVYEQYF	TGTGCCAGCAGCACGCGAGCGGGAGTGTACGAGCAGTACTTC
.	15	.	TRBJ2-3	TRBV25-1	CASSDAFRVVDTQYF	TGTGCCAGCAGTGATGCGTTCAGGGTAGTGGATACGCAGTATTTT
TRBD1	15	.	TRBJ2-7	TRBV5-4	CASSQGQGRLGEQYF	TGTGCCAGCAGCCAAGGACAGGGTCGTCTAGGGGAGCAGTACTTC
TRBD1	15	.	TRBJ1-5	TRBV10-3	CAISESRGPNQPQHF	TGTGCCATCAGTGAGTCAAGGGGGCCGAATCAGCCCCAGCATTTT
.	13	.	TRBJ2-1	TRBV18	CASSSDLDNEQFF	TGTGCCAGCTCTAGCGATCTGGACAATGAGCAGTTCTTC
.	15	.	TRBJ1-3	TRBV11-2	CASSSQVGSGNTIYF	TGTGCCAGCAGCTCCCAGGTGGGGAGCGGAAACACCATATATTTT
TRBD2	15	once	TRBJ2-1	TRBV11-2	CASRMTSGRAAEQFF	TGTGCCAGCAGGATGACTAGCGGGAGGGCGGCTGAGCAGTTCTTC
.	9	.	TRBJ2-7	TRBV5-5	CASLIEQYF	TGTGCCAGCTTGATCGAGCAGTACTTC
.	17	.	TRBJ1-1	TRBV15	CATSREGRGLLNTEAFF	TGTGCCACCAGCAGAGAAGGACGGGGCCTTCTTAACACTGAAGCTTTCTTT
.	16	.	TRBJ2-3	TRBV11-2	CASSLGPAPGEHTQYF	TGTGCCAGCAGCTTAGGTCCTGCGCCAGGGGAACATACGCAGTATTTT
.	14	.	TRBJ1-2	TRBV2	CASSVAKANYGYTF	TGTGCCAGCAGTGTTGCAAAAGCTAACTATGGCTACACCTTC
.	13	.	TRBJ2-3	TRBV13	CASSLARVDTQYF	TGTGCCAGCAGCTTAGCCAGGGTGGATACGCAGTATTTT
.	14	.	TRBJ1-1	TRBV10-3	CAIRRGGPVTEAFF	TGTGCCATTAGGCGGGGGGGGCCTGTCACTGAAGCTTTCTTT
TRBD1	15	.	TRBJ2-5	TRBV11-2	CASSFTGQGKETQYF	TGTGCCAGCAGCTTCACGGGACAGGGGAAGGAGACCCAGTACTTC
TRBD1	14	.	TRBJ2-1	TRBV27	CASRPGQASGEQFF	TGTGCCAGCAGACCGGGACAGGCATCGGGGGAGCAGTTCTTC
.	15	.	TRBJ1-1	TRBV18	CASSPPSKQNTEAFF	TGTGCCAGCTCACCACCGAGTAAGCAGAACACTGAAGCTTTCTTT
.	14	.	TRBJ2-1	TRBV7-9	CASSLGGSAGEQFF	TGTGCCAGCAGCTTAGGGGGGAGTGCCGGTGAGCAGTTCTTC
TRBD2	16	once	TRBJ2-7	TRBV28	CASSLRDQAGRAKQYF	TGTGCCAGCAGCCTAAGGGACCAAGCGGGACGAGCCAAGCAGTACTTC
.	14	.	TRBJ2-7	TRBV7-2	CASRTAPGPLEQYF	TGTGCCAGCAGAACCGCCCCCGGGCCCCTCGAGCAGTACTTC
TRBD1	15	once	TRBJ1-1	TRBV6-5	CASSRPGQMNTEAFF	TGTGCCAGCAGCCGCCCGGGACAGATGAACACTGAAGCTTTCTTT
.	16	.	TRBJ2-3	TRBV27	CASSSPRGGGTDTQYF	TGTGCCAGCAGTTCCCCTCGAGGAGGGGGCACAGATACGCAGTATTTT
.	15	.	TRBJ1-3	TRBV9	CASSSSSRLGNTIYF	TGTGCCAGCAGCTCGTCGTCCCGTCTTGGAAACACCATATATTTT
.	13	.	TRBJ1-2	TRBV6-6	CASSTPPEVGYTF	TGTGCCAGCAGTACTCCTCCGGAGGTCGGCTACACCTTC
TRBD1	16	.	TRBJ1-3	TRBV5-6	CASSLARGTSGNTIYF	TGTGCCAGCAGCTTGGCCAGGGGGACCTCTGGAAACACCATATATTTT
TRBD1	15	.	TRBJ1-1	TRBV28	CASRGPGGRNTEAFF	TGTGCCAGCAGGGGACCAGGGGGACGCAACACTGAAGCTTTCTTT
.	12	.	TRBJ2-7	TRBV29-1	CSVVPSAYEQYF	TGCAGCGTTGTTCCTAGCGCCTACGAGCAGTACTTC
.	14	.	TRBJ2-7	TRBV7-9	CASSFTGYPYEQYF	TGTGCCAGCAGCTTTACAGGGTACCCCTACGAGCAGTACTTC
.	13	.	TRBJ1-5	TRBV7-3	CASSSDPNQPQHF	TGTGCCAGCAGCTCCGACCCCAATCAGCCCCAGCATTTT
TRBD1	12	.	TRBJ1-1	TRBV6-5	CASSYLTGEAFF	TGTGCCAGCAGTTACTTGACAGGGGAGGCTTTCTTT
TRBD1	17	once	TRBJ2-3	TRBV7-3	CASSLTPGQGWGDTQYF	TGTGCCAGCAGCTTAACTCCAGGACAGGGCTGGGGGGATACGCAGTATTTT
.	14	.	TRBJ1-1	TRBV6-1	CASRNQGLNTEAFF	TGTGCCAGCCGGAACCAGGGTTTGAACACTGAAGCTTTCTTT
.	15	.	TRBJ1-4	TRBV6-5	CASSAPQGRGEKLFF	TGTGCCAGCAGTGCCCCACAGGGAAGGGGTGAAAAACTGTTTTTT
.	14	.	TRBJ2-7	TRBV6-1	CASNTQTDQYEQYF	TGTGCCAGCAACACCCAGACAGATCAATACGAGCAGTACTTC
.	13	few	TRBJ1-1	TRBV6-1	CASRINRDTEAFF	TGTGCCAGCAGGATCAATAGGGACACTGAAGCTTTCTTT
.	15	.	TRBJ1-2	TRBV30	CAWRVKGRGNYGYTF	TGTGCCTGGCGAGTCAAGGGACGTGGCAACTATGGCTACACCTTC
.	13	.	TRBJ2-7	TRBV5-5	CASSLGGEGEQYF	TGTGCCAGCAGCTTGGGTGGCGAGGGCGAGCAGTACTTC
TRBD2	15	.	TRBJ2-1	TRBV9	CASSGLAVPYNEQFF	TGTGCCAGCAGCGGACTAGCGGTGCCTTACAATGAGCAGTTCTTC
.	16	.	TRBJ2-4	TRBV28	CASSYEVLLDKNIQYF	TGTGCCAGCAGCTACGAGGTTCTTCTGGACAAAAACATTCAGTACTTC
TRBD2	16	.	TRBJ2-1	TRBV23-1	CASSSPSGRTYNEQFF	TGCGCCAGCAGTTCCCCTAGCGGGCGGACGTACAATGAGCAGTTCTTC
TRBD1	16	.	TRBJ1-1	TRBV5-1	CASSLGPTGANTEAFF	TGCGCCAGCAGCTTGGGCCCGACAGGGGCCAACACTGAAGCTTTCTTT
.	15	.	TRBJ1-3	TRBV25-1	CASSEAWGSGNTIYF	TGTGCCAGCAGTGAGGCGTGGGGTTCTGGAAACACCATATATTTT
.	16	.	TRBJ2-2	TRBV5-1	CASSPEPGRNTGELFF	TGCGCCAGCAGCCCCGAACCGGGACGGAACACCGGGGAGCTGTTTTTT
.	14	.	TRBJ2-7	TRBV13	CASSLDTGPYEQYF	TGTGCCAGCAGCTTAGATACAGGGCCTTACGAGCAGTACTTC
.	15	.	TRBJ1-1	TRBV5-5	CASSLRPGGGTEAFF	TGTGCCAGCAGCTTAAGGCCTGGGGGAGGGACTGAAGCTTTCTTT
TRBD1	14	.	TRBJ2-3	TRBV29-1	CSVEPGQGTDTQYF	TGCAGCGTTGAACCGGGACAGGGCACAGATACGCAGTATTTT
TRBD1	11	.	TRBJ2-7	TRBV20-1	CSAGGQTEQYF	TGCAGTGCTGGGGGACAGACGGAGCAGTACTTC
.	13	few	TRBJ1-5	TRBV14	CASSQGEGQPQHF	TGTGCCAGCAGCCAAGGCGAGGGTCAGCCCCAGCATTTT
.	13	.	TRBJ2-1	TRBV11-2	CASSLIGYNEQFF	TGTGCCAGCAGCTTAATCGGCTACAATGAGCAGTTCTTC
TRBD2	14	once	TRBJ2-3	TRBV11-2	CASSLLLGPGGQYF	TGTGCCAGCAGCCTCCTACTAGGCCCGGGGGGGCAGTATTTT
TRBD1	13	.	TRBJ2-7	TRBV29-1	CSFRTGVSYEQYF	TGCAGCTTTAGGACAGGGGTCTCCTACGAGCAGTACTTC
.	15	.	TRBJ1-1	TRBV5-6	CASSGLLGRNTEAFF	TGTGCCAGCAGCGGGCTGCTAGGCAGGAACACTGAAGCTTTCTTT
TRBD1	16	.	TRBJ2-3	TRBV5-1	CASSPGTGEWTDTQYF	TGCGCCAGCAGCCCCGGGACAGGGGAATGGACAGATACGCAGTATTTT
.	14	.	TRBJ1-3	TRBV5-1	CASSLGGRENTIYF	TGCGCCAGCAGCTTGGGGGGGCGAGAAAACACCATATATTTT
.	15	.	TRBJ2-3	TRBV27	CASSLSDGRTDTQYF	TGTGCCAGCAGTTTATCGGACGGGCGCACAGATACGCAGTATTTT